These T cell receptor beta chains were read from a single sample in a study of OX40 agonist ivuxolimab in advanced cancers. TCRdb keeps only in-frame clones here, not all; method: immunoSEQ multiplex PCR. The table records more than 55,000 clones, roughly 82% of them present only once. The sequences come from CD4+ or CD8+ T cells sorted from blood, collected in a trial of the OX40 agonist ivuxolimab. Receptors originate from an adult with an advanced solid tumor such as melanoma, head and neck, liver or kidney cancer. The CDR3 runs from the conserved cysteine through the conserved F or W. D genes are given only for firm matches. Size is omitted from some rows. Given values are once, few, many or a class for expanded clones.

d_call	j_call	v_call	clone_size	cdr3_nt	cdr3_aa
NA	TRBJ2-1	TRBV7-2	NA	TGTGCCAGCAGCTTAGCCGTCACTCTTGGCAATGAGCAGTTCTTC	CASSLAVTLGNEQFF
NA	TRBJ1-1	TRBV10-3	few	TGTGCCATCGGGTCTAACCCGGGGACTGAAGCTTTCTTT	CAIGSNPGTEAFF
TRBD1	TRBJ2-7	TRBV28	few	TGTGCCAGCAGTCAGACAGGGGGCTACACCTACGAGCAGTACTTC	CASSQTGGYTYEQYF
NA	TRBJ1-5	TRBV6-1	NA	TGTGCCAGCAGTGATCCGGGAGGGCCCAATCAGCCCCAGCATTTT	CASSDPGGPNQPQHF
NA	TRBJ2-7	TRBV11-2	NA	TGTGCCAGCAGCCCGGGACGGTACGAGCAGTACTTC	CASSPGRYEQYF
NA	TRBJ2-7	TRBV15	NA	TGTGCCACCAGCAGAGTTTTCACGGGTACGCGCTACGAGCAGTACTTC	CATSRVFTGTRYEQYF
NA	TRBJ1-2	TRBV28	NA	TGTGCCATACGGACTCAACCCGGGGGCGGCTACACCTTC	CAIRTQPGGGYTF
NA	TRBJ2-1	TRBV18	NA	TGTGCCAGCTCGCCCTCTGGGCAGGGCTTCTTC	CASSPSGQGFF
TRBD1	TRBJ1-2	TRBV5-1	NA	TGCGCCAGCAGCTTGGGGGGGAACGGACAGGGAGGCGGCTACACCTTC	CASSLGGNGQGGGYTF
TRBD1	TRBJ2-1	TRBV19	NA	TGTGCCAGTAGTCCTCCGGACAGGTACAATGAGCAGTTCTTC	CASSPPDRYNEQFF
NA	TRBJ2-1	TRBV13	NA	TGTGCCAGCAGCTTGAGGGCCTACAATGAGCAGTTCTTC	CASSLRAYNEQFF
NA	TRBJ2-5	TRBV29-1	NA	TGCAGCGTTGAACGGAGGGGGCCAGAACAAGAGACCCAGTACTTC	CSVERRGPEQETQYF
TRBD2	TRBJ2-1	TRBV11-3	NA	TGTGCCAGCGCCCCAAGCGGGGACTACAATGAGCAGTTCTTC	CASAPSGDYNEQFF
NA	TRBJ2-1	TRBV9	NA	TGTGCCAGCAGCCCCGAGGCGGAAAATGAGCAGTTCTTC	CASSPEAENEQFF
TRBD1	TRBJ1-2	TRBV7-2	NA	TGTGCCAGCAGCACGCGACAGGGGAGTACCTATGGCTACACCTTC	CASSTRQGSTYGYTF
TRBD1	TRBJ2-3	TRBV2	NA	TGTGCCAGCAGTTTGGACAGGGTCCCCAGGGATACGCAGTATTTT	CASSLDRVPRDTQYF
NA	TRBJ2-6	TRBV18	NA	TGTGCCAGCTCACCTGGGGCAGGCCGATCTGGGGCCAACGTCCTGACTTTC	CASSPGAGRSGANVLTF
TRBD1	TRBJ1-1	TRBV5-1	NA	TGCGCCAGCAGCGAGGGGACAGGGATGAACACTGAAGCTTTCTTT	CASSEGTGMNTEAFF
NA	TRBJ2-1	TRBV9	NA	TGTGCCAGCAGCGCTGAGGCGGGGGCACGGGAGCAGTTCTTC	CASSAEAGAREQFF
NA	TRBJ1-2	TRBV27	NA	TGTGCCAGCAGTTTAATAGGGGCAAGGGGCTACACCTTC	CASSLIGARGYTF
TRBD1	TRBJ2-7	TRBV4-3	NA	TGCGCCAGCAGCCAAGGACAGGGGCGCGAGCAGTACTTC	CASSQGQGREQYF
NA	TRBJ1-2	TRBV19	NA	TGTGCCAGTAGTCCGGCTAACTATGGCTACACCTTC	CASSPANYGYTF
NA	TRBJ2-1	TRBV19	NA	TGTGCCAGTAGTTGGGCAGGGTACAATGAGCAGTTCTTC	CASSWAGYNEQFF
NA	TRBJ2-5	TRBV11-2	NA	TGTGCCAGCAGCTCCTACGGGACTTTGTACCAAGAGACCCAGTACTTC	CASSSYGTLYQETQYF